Listed here are 14 T cell receptor beta chains from one sample, sequenced in a study of cytomegalovirus exposure and HLA in healthy donors. A multiplex PCR was run with 60 Vbeta primers and 13 Jbeta primers. Using immunoSEQ multiplex PCR, the repertoire was profiled, and TCRdb retains in-frame clones only, with some absent. Of 220,000 or so clones in the sample, around four fifths were seen once. Input material: PBMCs. The receptors here all came from a male donor in good health and CMV-seronegative.

About this clone itself: A junction end diverges from the germline sequence, so it may reflect a read error. V gene TRBV29-1 combines with J gene TRBJ1-1; no firm D call. Germline V gives CDR1 SQVTM, CDR2 ANQGSEA. The CDR3 loop spans 14 amino acids. The CDR3 coding sequence is TGCAGCGCATCGAGTCGGGGATCGAACACTGGAGCTTTCTTT. Translated, it gives CSASSRGSNTGAFF.

The rearrangement joins TRBV7-9 to TRBJ2-7, with no clear D. The CDR3 runs 16 residues. Trimming pared 0 bases from V and 0 bases from J, leaving 12 bases between. Germline V lookup: CDR1 SEHNR, CDR2 FQNEAQ (reference sequence). This CDR3 reads CASSLARQSSSYEQYF. The DNA of the CDR3 is TGTGCCAGCAGCTTAGCGAGGCAGAGCAGCTCCTACGAGCAGTACTTC.

The chain has TRBV6-1 and TRBJ1-2; D call uncertain. Looked up from germline, CDR1 is MNHNS and CDR2 is SASEGT. The CDR3 covers 15 residues. Trimming left V 4 bases short and J 4 bases short, with 16 bases between. The CDR3 spells CASSGVVREGYGYTF. The CDR3 nucleotides read TGTGCCAGCAGTGGTGTAGTTCGGGAAGGCTATGGCTACACCTTC.

This chain links TRBV28 with TRBJ2-5; D call uncertain. The V end lost 6 bases, the J end lost 7 bases, and 9 bases lay between the germline ends. Looked up from germline, CDR1 is MDHEN and CDR2 is SYDVKM. The CDR3 runs 11 residues. CDR3 protein: CASSLGGTQYF. The CDR3, as DNA: TGTGCCAGCAGCCTAGGTGGGACCCAGTACTTC.

The chain is built from TRBV5-4 and TRBJ2-3; 8 nucleotides match TRBD2. V dropped 4 bases and J dropped 2; count of bases not matched to a gene: 9. This CDR3 is built from 16 residues. Per germline, CDR1 SGHNT and CDR2 YYREEE (reference sequence). This CDR3 is CASSPPNSGNTDTQYF. CDR3 DNA: TGTGCCAGCAGCCCCCCAAATAGCGGGAACACAGATACGCAGTATTTT.

V gene TRBV9 combines with J gene TRBJ2-3, with 16 bases identical to TRBD2. This CDR3 has 18 residues. Germline values: CDR1 SGDLS, CDR2 YYNGEE. J gave up 1 base and V 4 bases, and 6 bases lay outside the gene matches. CDR3 DNA: TGTGCCAGCAGCCTGGGGACTAGCGGGAGGGTGGGCACAGATACGCAGTATTTT. Amino acid sequence: CASSLGTSGRVGTDTQYF. Variable domain in full (rest from reference TRBV9 and TRBJ2-3): DSGVTQTPKHLITATGQRVTLRCSPRSGDLSVYWYQQSLDQGLQFLIQYYNGEERAKGNILERFSAQQFPDLHSELNLSSLELGDSALYFCASSLGTSGRVGTDTQYFGPGTRLTVL.

In this sample, this clone turned up once. The rearrangement uses TRBV19 and TRBJ2-7; 8 bases are shared with TRBD1. The V gene's germline CDR1 is LNHDA and CDR2 SQIVND (reference sequence). After removal of 3 bases from V and 4 bases from J, the junction contained 5 bases not matched to a gene. This CDR3 is built from 14 residues. The CDR3 sequence is CASSMRTGGYEQYF. DNA of the CDR3: TGTGCCAGTAGTATGCGAACAGGGGGGTACGAGCAGTACTTC.

This clone was detected only a few times. This chain uses TRBV6-1 with TRBJ2-7, with a possible D match to TRBD1 (6 bases). This CDR3 has 13 residues. The V gene lost 6 bases and the J gene lost 3 bases, with 12 bases spanning the gap. Germline V gives CDR1 MNHNS, CDR2 SASEGT. The CDR3 DNA is TGTGCCAGCAGGCCACTAGGGGGCTACGAGCAGTACTTC. Translation gives CASRPLGGYEQYF.

This clone was detected only a few times. The rearrangement joins TRBV4-1 to TRBJ2-3; no clear D. Germline CDR1 is MGHRA and CDR2 is YSYEKL. CDR3 length: 15 amino acids. Trimming removed 0 bases from V and 0 bases from J, with 7 bases in between. CDR3 loop: CASSQEAWSTDTQYF. In nucleotides, the CDR3 is TGCGCCAGCAGCCAAGAGGCTTGGAGCACAGATACGCAGTATTTT.

The chain employs TRBV18 and TRBJ2-2; 10 positions agree with TRBD2. The CDR3 totals 16 residues. Trimming took 5 bases from V and 1 from J; bases not matched to a gene: 4. CDR1 and CDR2 (germline): KGHSH, LQKENI. This chain's CDR3 is CASSKLAGQNTGELFF. The DNA for the CDR3 is TGTGCCAGCTCAAAACTAGCGGGGCAGAACACCGGGGAGCTGTTTTTT. Using reference TRBV18 and TRBJ2-2 for the parts outside the CDR3, the full variable domain is NAGVMQNPRHLVRRRGQEARLRCSPMKGHSHVYWYRQLPEEGLKFMVYLQKENIIDESGMPKERFSAEFPKEGPSILRIQQVVRGDSAAYFCASSKLAGQNTGELFFGEGSRLTVL.

The J gene is TRBJ2-5, the V gene TRBV4-1; 8 positions agree with TRBD2. The J call may not be correct, given that the DNA end is closer to TRBJ2-7. CDR1 is MGHRA and CDR2 is YSYEKL in the germline V gene. There are 15 residues in the CDR3. CDR3 in amino acids: CASSQEVAGSYEQYF. CDR3 sequence (DNA): TGCGCCAGCAGCCAAGAGGTAGCGGGGTCCTACGAGCAGTACTTC.

The chain carries TRBV13 and TRBJ2-2, with D uncertain. Germline CDR1 and CDR2: PRHDT and FYEKMQ (reference sequence). V dropped 1 base and J dropped 7 bases, with 10 bases sitting between them. This CDR3 spans 14 amino acids. The CDR3 region has the DNA TGTGCCAGCAGCTTAGATGGAGCCGGCGGGGAGCTGTTTTTT. It encodes CASSLDGAGGELFF.

This chain connects TRBV5-1 to TRBJ1-1, with D perhaps TRBD1 (6 bases). V was shortened by 4 bases and J by 0 bases, with 19 bases between the two germline ends. Germline CDR1 SGHRS, CDR2 YFSETQ. The CDR3 contains 17 residues. Here the CDR3 reads CASSLGTPPVMNTEAFF. The CDR3 DNA follows: TGCGCCAGCAGCCTAGGGACACCGCCGGTAATGAACACTGAAGCTTTCTTT. The entire variable domain, with the rest obtained from reference TRBV5-1 and TRBJ1-1, is as follows: KAGVTQTPRYLIKTRGQQVTLSCSPISGHRSVSWYQQTPGQGLQFLFEYFSETQRNKGNFPGRFSGRQFSNSRSEMNVSTLELGDSALYLCASSLGTPPVMNTEAFFGQGTRLTVV.

The chain uses TRBV28 and TRBJ2-7; 10 bases agree with TRBD1. CDR1 is MDHEN, CDR2 SYDVKM, per germline. The CDR3 sequence is 15 residues long. J gave up 6 bases and V 5 bases, and 10 bases lay outside the gene matches. CDR3 sequence: CASSLPRDRGREQYF. CDR3 nucleotides: TGTGCCAGCAGTCTCCCCCGGGACAGGGGTCGCGAGCAGTACTTC.